This T cell receptor (beta chain) was documented in a study of human T cells and chemical hapten exposure. For the study at large: Mainly, slight library volume differences in the pool made TCR yields vary.

Documented time point: healthy volunteer bleed at 2 weeks. Total RNA came from unfractionated whole blood. V shed 7 bases and J shed 2 bases, with 19 bases lying between them. The CDR3 is 15 amino acids. CDR1 and CDR2 from the germline V gene are DFQATT and SNEGSKA (reference sequence). TCRdb ran MiXCR on the RACE reads and lists one entry per CDR3 protein. Seen here are about 130,000 distinct CDR3 sequences, 9% to 10% observed once, and the top ten hold roughly 2%. The origin of this receptor is a male donor in good health. Some clones in this sample may be carry-over from other donors' samples. Sequencing was done on a sample of whole blood. The V gene is TRBV20-1, the J gene TRBJ2-3; D perhaps matches TRBD2 (5 bases). The DNA of the CDR3 is TGCAGTGGCATTTCGACGGAGGATGTCACAGATACGCAGTATTTT. Amino acids: CSGISTEDVTDTQYF.